The next 5 T cell receptor beta chains were all read from a single sample in a study of cytomegalovirus exposure and HLA in healthy donors. PCR employed 60 Vbeta and 13 Jbeta primers. Sequenced by immunoSEQ multiplex PCR; TCRdb stores in-frame clones only, minus some. This sample yields around 91,000 clones, of which 78% are seen a single time; less than 5.5% belongs to the top ten. The sequenced material came from PBMCs. All receptors derive from a male donor in good health and CMV-seropositive.

The chain recombines TRBV25-1 with TRBJ1-5; D is perhaps TRBD1 (5 bases). The CDR3 is 14 amino acids. V was trimmed by 1 base and J by 6 bases, leaving 10 bases between them. CDR1 and CDR2 from the germline V gene are MGHDK and SYGVNS. CDR3 in amino acids: CASSESAGLQPQHF. Here the CDR3 DNA reads TGTGCCAGCAGTGAATCGGCAGGGCTTCAGCCCCAGCATTTT.

The chain recombines TRBV19 with TRBJ2-5, with TRBD2 matching 12 bases. The CDR3 extends over 14 amino acids. The germline V gene encodes CDR1 LNHDA and CDR2 SQIVND (reference sequence). Trimming removed 8 bases from V and 4 bases from J; junction bases left unmatched: 5. CDR3 region: CASRPGLAGETQYF. As DNA, the CDR3 is TGTGCCAGTCGCCCGGGACTAGCGGGAGAGACCCAGTACTTC.

The chain has TRBV9 and TRBJ2-7, with D perhaps TRBD2 (6 bases). The CDR3 consists of 14 residues. Trimming stripped 4 bases from V and 6 bases from J, with 17 bases between. Germline CDR1 is SGDLS and CDR2 is YYNGEE. The CDR3: CASSLHPGVGEQYF. The CDR3 nucleotides read TGTGCCAGCAGCCTCCACCCGGGAGTAGGCGAGCAGTACTTC. Variable domain in full (rest from reference TRBV9 and TRBJ2-7): DSGVTQTPKHLITATGQRVTLRCSPRSGDLSVYWYQQSLDQGLQFLIQYYNGEERAKGNILERFSAQQFPDLHSELNLSSLELGDSALYFCASSLHPGVGEQYFGPGTRLTVT.

V and J are TRBV7-9 and TRBJ2-5; tentatively, D is TRBD2 (6 bases). The germline gives CDR1 SEHNR, CDR2 FQNEAQ (reference sequence). The CDR3 sequence is 14 residues long. Trimming pared 5 bases from V and 4 bases from J, leaving 14 bases between. The CDR3 loop reads CASSPRLARETQYF. The CDR3 nucleotides read TGTGCCAGCAGCCCTAGGCTAGCGAGAGAGACCCAGTACTTC.

The chain has TRBV28 and TRBJ1-4, with TRBD1 matching 9 bases. J lost 6 bases, V lost 8 bases, and 13 bases had no gene match. Germline CDR1 MDHEN, CDR2 SYDVKM. The CDR3 is 16 residues long. CDR3 nucleotides: TGTGCCAGCGGACCCGGGACAGGGAACGGTGATGAAAAACTGTTTTTT. This codes for CASGPGTGNGDEKLFF. Full variable domain (remainder filled in from reference TRBV28 and TRBJ1-4): DVKVTQSSRYLVKRTGEKVFLECVQDMDHENMFWYRQDPGLGLRLIYFSYDVKMKEKGDIPEGYSVSREKKERFSLILESASTNQTSMYLCASGPGTGNGDEKLFFGSGTQLSVL.